The following is a T cell receptor (beta chain) sequence with its context. Its target is unknown. The junction differs from germline at one of its ends, possibly a read error. Diagnostic decisions used clinical symptoms, serum thyroxine and TRAb, thyroid ultrasound and orbital computed tomography. RNA transcripts gave rise to amplified TCR beta CDR3 regions. HTBI primers were employed in a first-round RT-PCR of the TCR CDR3. TCRdb analysed the multiplex PCR reads with MiXCR anew, one entry per CDR3 protein. The sample has under 200,000 distinct CDR3 sequences, 8% to 9.5% seen once. This sample stems from a study of T cells in Graves' hyperthyroidism and ophthalmopathy. General study points: In the blood, most expanded thyroid clonotypes above 0.001 appeared as well.

The CDR3 runs to 14 residues. Germline CDR1 is SGHNT and CDR2 is YYREEE (reference sequence). The sequenced sample was blood. The chain links TRBV5-4 to TRBJ1-1; TRBD1 matches 7 bases. The sequence was collected from a woman between 18 and 29 years old with Graves' hyperthyroidism that later progressed to Graves' ophthalmopathy. CDR3 sequence (DNA): TGTGCCAGCAGCTCGGTTAAGGGACAGCCTAAAGCTTCCTTT. Protein sequence: CASSSVKGQPKASF.